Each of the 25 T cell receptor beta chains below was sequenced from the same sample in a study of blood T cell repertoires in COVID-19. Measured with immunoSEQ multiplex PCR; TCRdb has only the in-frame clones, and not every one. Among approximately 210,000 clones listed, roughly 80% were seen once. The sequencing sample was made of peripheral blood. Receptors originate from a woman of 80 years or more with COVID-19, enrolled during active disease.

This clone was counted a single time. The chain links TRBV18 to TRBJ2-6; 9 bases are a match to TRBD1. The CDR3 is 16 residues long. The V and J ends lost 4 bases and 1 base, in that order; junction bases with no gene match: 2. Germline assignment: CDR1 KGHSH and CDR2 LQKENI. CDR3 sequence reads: CASSQQGASGANVLTF. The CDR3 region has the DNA TGTGCCAGCTCACAACAGGGGGCTTCTGGGGCCAACGTCCTGACTTTC.

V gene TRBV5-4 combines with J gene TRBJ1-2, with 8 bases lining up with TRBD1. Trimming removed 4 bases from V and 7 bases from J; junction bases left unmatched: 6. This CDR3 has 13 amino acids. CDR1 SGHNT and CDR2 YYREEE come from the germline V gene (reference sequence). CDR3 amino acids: CASSADRVGGYTF. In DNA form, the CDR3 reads TGTGCCAGCAGCGCGGACAGGGTGGGTGGCTACACCTTC.

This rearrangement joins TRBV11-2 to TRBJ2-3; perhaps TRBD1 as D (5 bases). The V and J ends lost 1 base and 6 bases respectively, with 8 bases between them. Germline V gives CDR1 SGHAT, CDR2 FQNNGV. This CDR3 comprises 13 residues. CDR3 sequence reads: CASSLGGDDTQYF. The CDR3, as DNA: TGTGCCAGCAGCTTAGGGGGCGACGATACGCAGTATTTT.

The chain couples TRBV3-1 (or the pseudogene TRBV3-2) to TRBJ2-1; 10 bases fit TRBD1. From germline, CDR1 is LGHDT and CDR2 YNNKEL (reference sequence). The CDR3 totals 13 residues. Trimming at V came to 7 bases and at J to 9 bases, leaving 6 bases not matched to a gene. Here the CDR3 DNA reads TGTGCCAGCAAGGGACAGGGGTGGGGTGAGCAGTTCTTC. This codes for CASKGQGWGEQFF.

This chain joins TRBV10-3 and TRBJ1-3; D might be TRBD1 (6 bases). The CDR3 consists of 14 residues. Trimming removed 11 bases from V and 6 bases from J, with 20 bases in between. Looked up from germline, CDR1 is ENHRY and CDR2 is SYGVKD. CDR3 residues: CASLRGGYENTIYF. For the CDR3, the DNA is TGTGCCTCTCTTAGAGGGGGTTACGAAAACACCATATATTTT.

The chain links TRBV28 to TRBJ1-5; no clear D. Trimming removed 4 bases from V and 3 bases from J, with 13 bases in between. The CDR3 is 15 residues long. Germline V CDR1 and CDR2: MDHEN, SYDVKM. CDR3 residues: CASSSRRLPNQPQHF. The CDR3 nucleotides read TGTGCCAGCAGTTCCCGTCGACTGCCCAATCAGCCCCAGCATTTT.

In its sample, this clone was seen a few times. CDR3 DNA sequence: TGCGCCAGCAGCTTGGAGGCGGGGAATTACAATGAGCAGTTCTTC. It codes for CASSLEAGNYNEQFF. The gene calls are TRBV5-1 and TRBJ2-1, with D perhaps TRBD2 (6 bases). The V and J ends lost 0 bases and 4 bases respectively, with 11 bases between them. CDR1 is SGHRS, CDR2 YFSETQ, per germline. This CDR3 spans 15 amino acids. Full variable domain (outside the CDR3, taken from reference TRBV5-1 and TRBJ2-1): KAGVTQTPRYLIKTRGQQVTLSCSPISGHRSVSWYQQTPGQGLQFLFEYFSETQRNKGNFPGRFSGRQFSNSRSEMNVSTLELGDSALYLCASSLEAGNYNEQFFGPGTRLTVL.

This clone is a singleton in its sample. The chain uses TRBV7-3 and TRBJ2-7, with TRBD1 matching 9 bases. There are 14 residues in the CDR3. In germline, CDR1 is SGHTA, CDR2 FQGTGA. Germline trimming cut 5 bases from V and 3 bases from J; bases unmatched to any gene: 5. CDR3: CASSIRQGDYEQYF. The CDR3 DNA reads TGTGCCAGCAGCATCCGACAGGGGGACTACGAGCAGTACTTC.

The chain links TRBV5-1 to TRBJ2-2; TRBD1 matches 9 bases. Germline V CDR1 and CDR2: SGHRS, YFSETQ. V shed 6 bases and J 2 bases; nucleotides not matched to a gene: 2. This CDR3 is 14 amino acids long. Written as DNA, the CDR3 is TGCGCCAGCACGACAGGGGGAAACACCGGGGAGCTGTTTTTT. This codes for CASTTGGNTGELFF.

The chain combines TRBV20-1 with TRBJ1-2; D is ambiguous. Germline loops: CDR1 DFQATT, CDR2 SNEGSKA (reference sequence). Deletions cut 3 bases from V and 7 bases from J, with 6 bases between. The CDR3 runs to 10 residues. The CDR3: CSASGSGYTF. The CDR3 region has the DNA TGCAGTGCTAGTGGTAGTGGCTACACCTTC.

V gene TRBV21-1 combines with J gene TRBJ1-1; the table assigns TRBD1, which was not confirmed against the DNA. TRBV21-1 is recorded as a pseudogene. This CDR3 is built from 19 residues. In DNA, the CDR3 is TGTGCCAGCAGCAAAAAGCGTTGGGGCCCAGGGGTGACGAACACTGAAGCTTTCTTT. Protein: CASSKKRWGPGVTNTEAFF.

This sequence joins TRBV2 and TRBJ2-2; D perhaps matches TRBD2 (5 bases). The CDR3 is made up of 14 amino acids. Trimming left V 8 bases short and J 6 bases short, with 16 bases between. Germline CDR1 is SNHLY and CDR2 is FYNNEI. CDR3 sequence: CASGLRSSPGELFF. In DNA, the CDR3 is TGTGCCAGCGGACTTAGGTCTAGTCCCGGGGAGCTGTTTTTT. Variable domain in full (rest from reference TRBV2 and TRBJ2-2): EPEVTQTPSHQVTQMGQEVILRCVPISNHLYFYWYRQILGQKVEFLVSFYNNEISEKSEIFDDQFSVERPDGSNFTLKIRSTKLEDSAMYFCASGLRSSPGELFFGEGSRLTVL.

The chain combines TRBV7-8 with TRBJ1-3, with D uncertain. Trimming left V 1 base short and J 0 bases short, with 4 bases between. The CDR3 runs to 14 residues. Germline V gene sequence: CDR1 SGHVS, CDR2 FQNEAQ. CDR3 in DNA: TGTGCCAGCAGCTTAGATAGCTCTGGAAACACCATATATTTT. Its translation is CASSLDSSGNTIYF.

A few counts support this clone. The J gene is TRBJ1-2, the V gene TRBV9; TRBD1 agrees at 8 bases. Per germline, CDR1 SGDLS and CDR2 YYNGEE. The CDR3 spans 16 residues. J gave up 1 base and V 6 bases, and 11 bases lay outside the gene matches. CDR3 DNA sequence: TGTGCCAGCAATACCCCCGGGACAGGCGTTAACTATGGCTACACCTTC. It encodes CASNTPGTGVNYGYTF.

The CDR3 loop reads CASSQIRSYTGELFF. The CDR3 bases are TGTGCCAGCAGCCAAATCCGGAGTTACACCGGGGAGCTGTTTTTT. V gene TRBV3-1 (or the pseudogene TRBV3-2) combines with J gene TRBJ2-2, with D unresolved. Germline CDR1 and CDR2: LGHDT and YNNKEL (reference sequence). Trimming stripped 2 bases from V and 3 bases from J, with 10 bases between. The CDR3 totals 15 residues.

CDR3 loop: CASSSRSTGSSNEKLFF. CDR3 nucleotides: TGTGCCAGCAGCTCCCGCTCGACAGGGTCGAGTAATGAAAAACTGTTTTTT. The chain couples TRBV11-2 to TRBJ1-4; the match to TRBD1 covers 7 bases. Germline-derived CDR1 and CDR2 are SGHAT and FQNNGV. The ends lost 4 bases at V and 4 bases at J; junction bases unmatched: 12. CDR3 size: 17 residues.

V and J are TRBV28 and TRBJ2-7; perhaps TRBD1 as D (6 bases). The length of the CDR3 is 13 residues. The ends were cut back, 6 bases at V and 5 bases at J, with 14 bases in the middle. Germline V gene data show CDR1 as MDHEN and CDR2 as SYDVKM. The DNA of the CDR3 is TGTGCCAGCAGACAGGGCGTTCGGAACGAGCAGTACTTC. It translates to CASRQGVRNEQYF. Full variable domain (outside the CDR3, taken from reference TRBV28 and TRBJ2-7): DVKVTQSSRYLVKRTGEKVFLECVQDMDHENMFWYRQDPGLGLRLIYFSYDVKMKEKGDIPEGYSVSREKKERFSLILESASTNQTSMYLCASRQGVRNEQYFGPGTRLTVT.

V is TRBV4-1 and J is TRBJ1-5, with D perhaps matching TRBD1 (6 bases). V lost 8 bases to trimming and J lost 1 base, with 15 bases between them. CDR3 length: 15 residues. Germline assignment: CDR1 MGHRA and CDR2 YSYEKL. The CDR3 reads CASPQATGSNQPQHF. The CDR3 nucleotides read TGCGCCAGCCCGCAAGCCACAGGGAGCAATCAGCCCCAGCATTTT.

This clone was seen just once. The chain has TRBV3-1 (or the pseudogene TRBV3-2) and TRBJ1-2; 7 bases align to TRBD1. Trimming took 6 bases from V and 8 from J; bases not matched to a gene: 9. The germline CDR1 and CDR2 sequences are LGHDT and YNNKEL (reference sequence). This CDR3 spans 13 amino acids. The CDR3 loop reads CASSPGQDGGYTF. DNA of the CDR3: TGTGCCAGCAGTCCCGGACAGGACGGGGGCTACACCTTC.

In nucleotides, the CDR3 is TGTGCCAGCACCCAACGGGTGCGGGACACTGAAGCTTTCTTT. It translates to CASTQRVRDTEAFF. This sequence joins TRBV6-5 and TRBJ1-1; no firm D call. Germline V gene data show CDR1 as MNHEY and CDR2 as SVGAGI. V dropped 7 bases and J dropped 3 bases, with 15 bases sitting between them. The CDR3 is 14 residues long.

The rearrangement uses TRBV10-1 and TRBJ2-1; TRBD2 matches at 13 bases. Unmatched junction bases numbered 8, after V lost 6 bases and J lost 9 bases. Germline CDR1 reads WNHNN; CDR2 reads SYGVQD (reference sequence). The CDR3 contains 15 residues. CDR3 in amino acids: CASSDTSGGASEQFF. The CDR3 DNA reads TGCGCCAGCAGCGATACTAGCGGGGGGGCAAGTGAGCAGTTCTTC.

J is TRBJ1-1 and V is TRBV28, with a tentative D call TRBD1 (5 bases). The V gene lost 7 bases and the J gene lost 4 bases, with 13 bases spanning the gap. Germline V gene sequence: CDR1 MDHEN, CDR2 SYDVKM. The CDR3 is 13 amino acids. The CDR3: CASTPAGGTEAFF. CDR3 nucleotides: TGTGCCAGCACCCCGGCCGGGGGCACTGAAGCTTTCTTT. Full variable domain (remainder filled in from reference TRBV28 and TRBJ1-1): DVKVTQSSRYLVKRTGEKVFLECVQDMDHENMFWYRQDPGLGLRLIYFSYDVKMKEKGDIPEGYSVSREKKERFSLILESASTNQTSMYLCASTPAGGTEAFFGQGTRLTVV.

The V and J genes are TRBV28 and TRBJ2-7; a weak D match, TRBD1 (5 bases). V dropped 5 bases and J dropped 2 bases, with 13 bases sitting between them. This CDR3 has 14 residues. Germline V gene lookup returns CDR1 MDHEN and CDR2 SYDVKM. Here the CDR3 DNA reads TGTGCCAGCAGTCGCGACAGCCCAACCTACGAGCAGTACTTC. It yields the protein CASSRDSPTYEQYF.

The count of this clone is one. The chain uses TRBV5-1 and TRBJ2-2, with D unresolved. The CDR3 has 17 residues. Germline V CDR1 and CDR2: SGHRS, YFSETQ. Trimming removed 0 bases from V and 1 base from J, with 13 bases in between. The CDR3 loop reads CASSLGQALLNTGELFF. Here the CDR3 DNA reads TGCGCCAGCAGCTTGGGGCAGGCTTTACTGAACACCGGGGAGCTGTTTTTT.

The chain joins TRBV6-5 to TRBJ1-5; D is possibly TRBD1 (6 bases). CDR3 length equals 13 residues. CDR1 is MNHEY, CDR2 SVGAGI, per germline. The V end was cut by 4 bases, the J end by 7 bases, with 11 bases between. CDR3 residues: CASSLGGEQPQHF. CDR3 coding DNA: TGTGCCAGCAGTTTAGGGGGGGAGCAGCCCCAGCATTTT.